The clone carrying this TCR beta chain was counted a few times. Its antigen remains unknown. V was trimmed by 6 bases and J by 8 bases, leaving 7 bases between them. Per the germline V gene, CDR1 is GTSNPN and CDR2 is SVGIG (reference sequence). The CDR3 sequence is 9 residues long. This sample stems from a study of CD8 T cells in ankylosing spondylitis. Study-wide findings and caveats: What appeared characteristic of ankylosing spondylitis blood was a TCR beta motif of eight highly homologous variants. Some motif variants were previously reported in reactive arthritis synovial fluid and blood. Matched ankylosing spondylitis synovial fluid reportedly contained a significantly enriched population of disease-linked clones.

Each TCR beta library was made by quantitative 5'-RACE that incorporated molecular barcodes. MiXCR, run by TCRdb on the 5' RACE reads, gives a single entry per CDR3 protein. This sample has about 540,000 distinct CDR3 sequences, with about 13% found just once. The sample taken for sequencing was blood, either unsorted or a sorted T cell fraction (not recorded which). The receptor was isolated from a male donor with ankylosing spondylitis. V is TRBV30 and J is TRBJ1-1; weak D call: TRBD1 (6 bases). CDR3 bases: TGTGCCTGCCAGGGGGAAGCTTTCTTT. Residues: CACQGEAFF.